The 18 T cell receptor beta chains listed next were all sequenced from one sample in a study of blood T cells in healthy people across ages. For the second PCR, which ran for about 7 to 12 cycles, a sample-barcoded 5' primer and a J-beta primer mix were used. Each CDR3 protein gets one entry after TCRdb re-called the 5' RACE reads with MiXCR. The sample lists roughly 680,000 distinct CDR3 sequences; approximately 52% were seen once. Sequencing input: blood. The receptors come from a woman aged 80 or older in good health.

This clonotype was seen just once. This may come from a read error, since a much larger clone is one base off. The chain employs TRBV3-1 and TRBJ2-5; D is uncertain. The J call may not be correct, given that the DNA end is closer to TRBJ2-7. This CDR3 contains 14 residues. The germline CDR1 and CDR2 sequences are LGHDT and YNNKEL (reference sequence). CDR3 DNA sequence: TGTGCCAGCAGCCAAGATTCGGGTCGCTACGAGCAGTACTTC. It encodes CASSQDSGRYEQYF.

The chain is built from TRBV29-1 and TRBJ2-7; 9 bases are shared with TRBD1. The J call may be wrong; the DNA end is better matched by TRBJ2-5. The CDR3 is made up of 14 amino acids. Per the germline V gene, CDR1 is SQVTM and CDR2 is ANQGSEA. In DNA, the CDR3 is TGCAGCGTTGGGGGACAGGGTTTAACAGAGACCCAGTACTTC. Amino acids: CSVGGQGLTETQYF.

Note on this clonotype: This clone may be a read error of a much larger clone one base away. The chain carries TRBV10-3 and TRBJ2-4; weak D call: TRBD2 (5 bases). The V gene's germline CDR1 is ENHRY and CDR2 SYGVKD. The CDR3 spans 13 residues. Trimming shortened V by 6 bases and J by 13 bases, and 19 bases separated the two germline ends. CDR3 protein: CAIRGTRGNEQYF. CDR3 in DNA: TGTGCCATCAGGGGCACTCGGGGAAATGAGCAGTACTTC.

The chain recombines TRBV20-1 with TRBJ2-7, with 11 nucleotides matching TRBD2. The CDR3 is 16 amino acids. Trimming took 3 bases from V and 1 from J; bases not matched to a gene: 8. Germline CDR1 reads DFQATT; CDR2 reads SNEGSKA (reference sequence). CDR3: CSARVPGLAASYEQYF. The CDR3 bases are TGCAGTGCTAGGGTCCCGGGACTAGCGGCTTCCTACGAGCAGTACTTC.

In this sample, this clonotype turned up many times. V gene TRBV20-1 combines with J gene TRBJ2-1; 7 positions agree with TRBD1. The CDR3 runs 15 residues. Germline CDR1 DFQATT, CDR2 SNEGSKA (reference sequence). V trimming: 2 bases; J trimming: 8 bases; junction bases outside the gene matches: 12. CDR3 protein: CSARSPGQSLDEQFF. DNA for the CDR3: TGCAGTGCTAGATCGCCGGGACAGTCCTTGGATGAGCAGTTCTTC.

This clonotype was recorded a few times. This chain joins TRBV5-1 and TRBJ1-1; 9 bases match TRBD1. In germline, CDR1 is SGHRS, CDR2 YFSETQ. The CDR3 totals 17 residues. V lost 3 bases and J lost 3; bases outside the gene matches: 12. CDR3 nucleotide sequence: TGCGCCAGCAGCTCCGGACAGGGGCGAGATACGGACACTGAAGCTTTCTTT. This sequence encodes CASSSGQGRDTDTEAFF.

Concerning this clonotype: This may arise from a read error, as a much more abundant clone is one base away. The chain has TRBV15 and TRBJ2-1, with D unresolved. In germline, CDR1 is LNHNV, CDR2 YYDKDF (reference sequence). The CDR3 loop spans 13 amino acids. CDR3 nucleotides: TGTGCCACCAGCAGAGACTCCTACAGTGAGCAGTTCTTC. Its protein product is CATSRDSYSEQFF. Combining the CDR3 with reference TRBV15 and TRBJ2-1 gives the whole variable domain DAMVIQNPRYQVTQFGKPVTLSCSQTLNHNVMYWYQQKSSQAPKLLFHYYDKDFNNEADTPDNFQSRRPNTSFCFLDIRSPGLGDTAMYLCATSRDSYSEQFFGPGTRLTVL.

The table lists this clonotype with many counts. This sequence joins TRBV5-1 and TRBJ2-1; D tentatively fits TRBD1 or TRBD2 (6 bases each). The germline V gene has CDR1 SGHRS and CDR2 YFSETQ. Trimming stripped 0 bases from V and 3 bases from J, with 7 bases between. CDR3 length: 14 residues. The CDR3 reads CASSLEGGYNEQFF. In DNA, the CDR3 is TGCGCCAGCAGCTTGGAGGGGGGCTACAATGAGCAGTTCTTC. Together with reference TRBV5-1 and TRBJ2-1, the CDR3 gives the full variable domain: KAGVTQTPRYLIKTRGQQVTLSCSPISGHRSVSWYQQTPGQGLQFLFEYFSETQRNKGNFPGRFSGRQFSNSRSEMNVSTLELGDSALYLCASSLEGGYNEQFFGPGTRLTVL.

The CDR3 DNA is TGTGCCAGCCGCTTTGACAGCCTGAACACTGAAGCTTTCTTT. Its translation: CASRFDSLNTEAFF. The V call is TRBV6-6, the J call TRBJ1-1; maybe TRBD1 (5 bases). V was clipped by 8 bases and J by 0 bases, with 13 bases between them. Germline CDR1 is MNHNY and CDR2 is SVGAGI (reference sequence). The CDR3 runs to 14 residues.

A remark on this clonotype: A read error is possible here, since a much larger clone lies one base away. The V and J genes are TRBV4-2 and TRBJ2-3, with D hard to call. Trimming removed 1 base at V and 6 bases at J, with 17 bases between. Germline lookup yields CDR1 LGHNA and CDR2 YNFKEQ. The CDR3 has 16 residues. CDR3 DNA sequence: TGTGCCAGCAGCCAAGGCCCTCGGACCGAGGAGGATACGCAGTATTTT. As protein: CASSQGPRTEEDTQYF.

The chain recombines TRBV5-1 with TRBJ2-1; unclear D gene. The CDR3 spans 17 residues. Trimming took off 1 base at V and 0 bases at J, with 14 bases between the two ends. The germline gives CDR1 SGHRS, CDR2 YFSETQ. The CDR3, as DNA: TGCGCCAGCAGCTTGAGGGCAGGAGAAAGCTCCTACAATGAGCAGTTCTTC. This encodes CASSLRAGESSYNEQFF.

The CDR3 bases are TGTGCCAGCAGCTTAGGGGGGACCGCCGCGAACACCGGGGAGCTGTTTTTT. It translates to CASSLGGTAANTGELFF. The chain has TRBV7-7 and TRBJ2-2, with D possibly being TRBD1 or TRBD2 (5 bases each). The V end lost 1 base, the J end lost 0 bases, and 12 bases lay between the germline ends. The V gene's germline CDR1 is SSHAT and CDR2 FNYEAQ (reference sequence). The CDR3 runs 17 residues.

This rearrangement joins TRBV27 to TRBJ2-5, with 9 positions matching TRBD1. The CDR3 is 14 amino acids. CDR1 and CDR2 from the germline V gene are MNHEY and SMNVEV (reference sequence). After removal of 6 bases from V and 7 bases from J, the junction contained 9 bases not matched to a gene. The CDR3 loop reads CASRAGTGTGTQYF. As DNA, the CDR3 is TGTGCCAGCAGGGCCGGGACAGGGACCGGGACCCAGTACTTC.

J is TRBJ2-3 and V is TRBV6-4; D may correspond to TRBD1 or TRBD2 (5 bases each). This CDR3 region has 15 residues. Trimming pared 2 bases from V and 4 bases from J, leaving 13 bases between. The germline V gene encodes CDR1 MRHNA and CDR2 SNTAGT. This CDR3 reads CASSDGSLGADTQYF. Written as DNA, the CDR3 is TGTGCCAGCAGTGACGGCTCCCTGGGGGCAGATACGCAGTATTTT.

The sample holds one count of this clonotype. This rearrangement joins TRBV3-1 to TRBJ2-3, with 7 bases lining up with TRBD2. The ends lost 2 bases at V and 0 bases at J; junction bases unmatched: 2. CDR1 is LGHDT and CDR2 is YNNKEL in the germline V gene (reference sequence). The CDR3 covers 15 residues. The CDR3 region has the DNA TGTGCCAGCAGCCAACGGGAGGTTAGCACAGATACGCAGTATTTT. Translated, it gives CASSQREVSTDTQYF.

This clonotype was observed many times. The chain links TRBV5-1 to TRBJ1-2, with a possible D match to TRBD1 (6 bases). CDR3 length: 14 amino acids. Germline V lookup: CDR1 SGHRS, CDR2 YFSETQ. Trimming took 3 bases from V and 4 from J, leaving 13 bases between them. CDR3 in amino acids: CASSWEQGGYGYTF. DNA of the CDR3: TGCGCCAGCAGCTGGGAACAGGGAGGCTATGGCTACACCTTC.

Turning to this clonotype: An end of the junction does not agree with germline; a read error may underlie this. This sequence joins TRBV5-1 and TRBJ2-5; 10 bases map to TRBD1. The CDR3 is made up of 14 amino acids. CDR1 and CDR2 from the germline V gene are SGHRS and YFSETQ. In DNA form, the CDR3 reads TGTGCCAGCAGTAAGGGACAGGGGCAAGAGACCCAGTACTTC. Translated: CASSKGQGQETQYF.

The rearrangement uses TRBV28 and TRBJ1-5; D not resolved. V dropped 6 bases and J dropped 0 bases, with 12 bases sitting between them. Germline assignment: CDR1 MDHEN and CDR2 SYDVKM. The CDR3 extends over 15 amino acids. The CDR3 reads CASSRTDYSNQPQHF. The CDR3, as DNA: TGTGCCAGCAGCCGGACGGATTATAGCAATCAGCCCCAGCATTTT.